This note documents a single T cell receptor (beta chain) sequence. The participants were between about 18 and 90 years old and came from 20 to 30 US areas. Two consecutive negative NP/OP PCR tests, clearance, or resolved symptoms defined Cohort 3 recovery. The sample originates from a study of blood T cell repertoires in COVID-19. Germline V gene sequence: CDR1 SGHDN, CDR2 FVKESK. This CDR3 contains 13 residues. V gave up 7 bases and J gave up 5 bases, with 9 bases separating them. Produced via immunoSEQ multiplex PCR; TCRdb's table is partial and in-frame only. The sample holds over 400,000 clones, around 85% seen once.

The sequenced sample consisted of PBMCs or T cells enriched from blood (not recorded which). The sequence derives from a woman aged 55 to 70 who had recovered from COVID-19. The chain combines TRBV14 with TRBJ1-6; D remains unclear. Here the CDR3 DNA reads TGTGCCAGCACTCGGCAGGATAATTCACCCCTCCACTTT. Its protein is CASTRQDNSPLHF.